The 3 T cell receptor beta chains listed next were all sequenced from one sample in a study of T cells in Graves' hyperthyroidism and ophthalmopathy. The source material, RNA transcripts, was used to amplify TCR beta CDR3 regions. HTBI primers drove first-round RT-PCR of the TCR CDR3. One entry per CDR3 protein, called by TCRdb with MiXCR from the multiplex PCR reads. The sample shows more than 350,000 distinct CDR3 sequences, about 18% of them seen only once. Source material: blood. These receptors were obtained from a woman in her twenties or thirties with Graves' hyperthyroidism that later progressed to Graves' ophthalmopathy.

This clonotype came up many times. At one end, the junction sequence differs from germline, possibly due to a read error. The rearrangement joins TRBV4-1 to TRBJ2-7, with 7 nucleotides matching TRBD1. The CDR3 spans 15 residues. The germline CDR1 and CDR2 sequences are MGHRA and YSYEKL. CDR3 sequence reads: CASGQDDREGYEQYF. DNA of the CDR3: TGCGCCAGCGGCCAGGACGACAGGGAAGGTTACGAGCAGTACTTC.

This chain uses TRBV5-4 with TRBJ1-6; D is ambiguous. The length of the CDR3 is 15 residues. The V gene lost 5 bases and the J gene lost 0 bases, with 9 bases spanning the gap. Germline V gives CDR1 SGHNT, CDR2 YYREEE (reference sequence). The CDR3 spells CASRIWGSYNSPLHF. The CDR3 DNA sequence: TGTGCCAGCAGAATTTGGGGCTCCTATAATTCACCCCTCCACTTT.

The CDR3 here is CASSRFTPGQGSLGGYTF. Written as DNA, the CDR3 is TGTGCCAGCTCGCGCTTTACACCGGGACAGGGGTCTCTGGGCGGCTACACCTTC. The V gene is TRBV18, the J gene TRBJ1-2, with 10 bases matching TRBD1. Germline V gene data show CDR1 as KGHSH and CDR2 as LQKENI. The CDR3 contains 18 residues. The ends lost 6 bases at V and 8 bases at J; junction bases unmatched: 21.